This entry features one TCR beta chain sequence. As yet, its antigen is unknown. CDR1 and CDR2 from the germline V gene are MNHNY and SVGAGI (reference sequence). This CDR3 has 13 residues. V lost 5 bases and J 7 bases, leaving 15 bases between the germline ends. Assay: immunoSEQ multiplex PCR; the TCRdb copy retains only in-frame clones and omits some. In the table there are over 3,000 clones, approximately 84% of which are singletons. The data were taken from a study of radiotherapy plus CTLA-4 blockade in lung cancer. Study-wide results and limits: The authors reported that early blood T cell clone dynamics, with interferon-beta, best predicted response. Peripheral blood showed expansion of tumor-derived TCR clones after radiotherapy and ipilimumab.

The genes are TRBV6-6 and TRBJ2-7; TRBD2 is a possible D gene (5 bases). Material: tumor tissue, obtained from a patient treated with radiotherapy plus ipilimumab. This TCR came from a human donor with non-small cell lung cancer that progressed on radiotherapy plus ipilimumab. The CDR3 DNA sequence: TGTGCCAGCAGTACCCAAGGGAGACGGGAGCAGTACTTC. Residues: CASSTQGRREQYF.